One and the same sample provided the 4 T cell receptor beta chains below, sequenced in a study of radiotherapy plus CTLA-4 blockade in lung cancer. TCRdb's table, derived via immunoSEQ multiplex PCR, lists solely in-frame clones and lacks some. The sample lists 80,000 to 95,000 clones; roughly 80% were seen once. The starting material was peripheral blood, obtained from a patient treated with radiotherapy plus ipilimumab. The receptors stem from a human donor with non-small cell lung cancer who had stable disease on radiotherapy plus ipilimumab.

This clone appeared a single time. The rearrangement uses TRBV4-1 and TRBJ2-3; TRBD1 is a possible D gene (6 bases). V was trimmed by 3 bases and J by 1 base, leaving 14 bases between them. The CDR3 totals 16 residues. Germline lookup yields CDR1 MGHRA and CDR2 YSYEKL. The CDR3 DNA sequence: TGCGCCAGCAGCCATAGAGAGGGGGACCGCACAGATACGCAGTATTTT. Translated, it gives CASSHREGDRTDTQYF.

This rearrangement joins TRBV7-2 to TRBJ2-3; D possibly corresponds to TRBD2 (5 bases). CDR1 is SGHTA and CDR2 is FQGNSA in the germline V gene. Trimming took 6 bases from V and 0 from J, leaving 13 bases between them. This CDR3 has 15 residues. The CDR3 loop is CASRATWTSTDTQYF. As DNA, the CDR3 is TGTGCCAGCAGGGCGACATGGACTAGCACAGATACGCAGTATTTT.

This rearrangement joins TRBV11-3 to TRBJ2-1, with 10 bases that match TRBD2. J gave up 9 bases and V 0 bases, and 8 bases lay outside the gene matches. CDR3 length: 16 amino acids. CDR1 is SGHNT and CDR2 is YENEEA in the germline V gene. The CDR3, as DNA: TGTGCCAGCAGCTTAGATCTTAGCGGGAGGAGGAGTGAGCAGTTCTTC. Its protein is CASSLDLSGRRSEQFF.

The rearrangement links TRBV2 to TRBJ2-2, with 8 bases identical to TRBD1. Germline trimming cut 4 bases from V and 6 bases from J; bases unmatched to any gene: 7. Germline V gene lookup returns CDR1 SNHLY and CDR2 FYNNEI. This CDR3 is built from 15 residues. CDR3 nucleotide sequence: TGTGCCAGCAGTGGGACAGGGCCCCCAGCCGGGGAGCTGTTTTTT. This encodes CASSGTGPPAGELFF.